The source of this T cell receptor (beta chain) is a study of identical twins. Study-level results: There were fewer insertions in abundant cord blood beta clonotypes, but memory repertoires showed no such pattern. It was out-of-frame TCR alpha sharing in monozygotic twins that models underestimated. Weaker excess sharing between twins was seen in beta out-of-frame sequences.

A word on this clonotype: Its cognate antigen is unknown.

A universal primer binding site was introduced by template switching. The final cDNA contained unique molecular identifiers. A single record per CDR3 protein comes from TCRdb applying MiXCR to the 5' RACE reads. The sample holds some 1,600,000 distinct CDR3 sequences; under 35% are singletons and the top ten take less than 0.35%. The CDR3 consists of 13 residues. CDR1 is DFQATT, CDR2 SNEGSKA, per germline (reference sequence). Trimming left V 6 bases short and J 4 bases short, with 15 bases between. The rearrangement joins TRBV20-1 to TRBJ1-1; D possibly corresponds to TRBD1 (6 bases). The sequencing input was cord blood. This TCR was recovered from a newborn girl in good health. In nucleotides, the CDR3 is TGCAGTGCCGCCCCACCGGGGGCCACTGAAGCTTTCTTT. Translating gives CSAAPPGATEAFF.